Given below is one T cell receptor (beta chain) in context. Sequencing used immunoSEQ multiplex PCR; TCRdb keeps in-frame clones, though not all of them. The sample lists about 40,000 clones, 92% occurring once. Germline trimming cut 4 bases from V and 3 bases from J; bases unmatched to any gene: 3. CDR1 and CDR2 (germline): SNHLY, FYNNEI. There are 14 residues in the CDR3. This entry comes from a study of control samples from healthy donors and cancer patients. The receptor was isolated from a woman between 50 and 59 years old in good health. What was sequenced was blood. The chain carries TRBV2 and TRBJ1-2; 9 nucleotides line up with TRBD1. CDR3 protein: CASSGTGVYYGYTF. CDR3 nucleotide sequence: TGTGCCAGCAGTGGGACAGGGGTCTACTATGGCTACACCTTC.